This T cell receptor beta chain was found in a study of sequential checkpoint blockade in melanoma. As for the study in general: Randomization was 1:1 between first-line nivolumab→ipilimumab and ipilimumab→nivolumab. Maintenance nivolumab came after either treatment sequence.

Here immunoSEQ multiplex PCR was the method, and the copy in TCRdb shows in-frame clones only, minus some. Of about 10,000 clones in the sample, 73% are singletons; the top ten hold 36%. Regarding treatment: randomized to nivolumab then ipilimumab (arm A) or the reverse (arm B). From thawed PBMCs, live CD3+CD8+ cells negative for CD19 and CD56 were sorted. This clone showed up just a few times. This sequence was found in a human donor with melanoma. Sequenced here: CD8+ T cells sorted from blood (inferred from file names), sampled from a patient given nivolumab and ipilimumab in sequence.

The CDR3 here is CASVWTGIQETQYF. The DNA for the CDR3 is TGTGCCAGCGTCTGGACAGGGATCCAAGAGACCCAGTACTTC. The V and J genes are TRBV7-9 and TRBJ2-5; 8 bases fit TRBD1. V lost 8 bases to trimming and J lost 1 base; unmatched junction nucleotides: 6. This CDR3 region has 14 residues. Germline assignment: CDR1 SEHNR and CDR2 FQNEAQ (reference sequence). Full variable domain (outside the CDR3, taken from reference TRBV7-9 and TRBJ2-5): DTGVSQNPRHKITKRGQNVTFRCDPISEHNRLYWYRQTLGQGPEFLTYFQNEAQLEKSRLLSDRFSAERPKGSFSTLEIQRTEQGDSAMYLCASVWTGIQETQYFGPGTRLLVL.